A selection of T cell receptor beta chains follows, all from one sample in a study of blood T cells in healthy people across ages. Using its own MiXCR run on the 5' RACE reads, TCRdb lists one record per CDR3 protein. The sample shows some 1.6 million distinct CDR3 sequences, about 31% of them seen only once. What was sequenced was blood. The receptors were sampled from a woman aged 25 to 39 in good health. Each CDR3 is given with its conserved first and last residue. The order of the fields is D gene, J gene, clone size, V gene, CDR3 DNA, CDR3 protein. The D gene is left open where the match is weak. Not every row has a clone size; where given, it reads once, few, many or a size class.

TRBD2 | TRBJ2-3 | few | TRBV12-3/TRBV12-4 | TGTGCCAGCAGTTTAGCGGGTGCGGGGGGGTTCACAGATACGCAGTATTTT | CASSLAGAGGFTDTQYF
. | TRBJ2-7 | . | TRBV29-1 | TGCAGCGTTAAACAGGGTGACGAGCAGTACTTC | CSVKQGDEQYF
. | TRBJ2-5 | . | TRBV28 | TGTGCCAGCAGTTCATACGGGACTCTCGGATGGACCCAGTACTTC | CASSSYGTLGWTQYF
. | TRBJ2-3 | . | TRBV14 | TGTGCCAGCAGCCCGTTGGGGACTTACGCGAGGTATACGCAGTATTTT | CASSPLGTYARYTQYF
TRBD1 | TRBJ1-4 | . | TRBV20-1 | TGCAGTGCTGAACAGGGGGGCTTTAATGAAAAACTGTTTTTT | CSAEQGGFNEKLFF
TRBD2 | TRBJ2-3 | few | TRBV7-3 | TGTGCCAGCAGCTTAACTAGCGGGGGGTTCACAGATACGCAGTATTTT | CASSLTSGGFTDTQYF
TRBD2 | TRBJ2-7 | . | TRBV5-1 | TGCGCCAGCAGCTTTGGGCGGGAGAAAGACGAGCAGTACTTC | CASSFGREKDEQYF
. | TRBJ1-4 | . | TRBV4-1 | TGCGCCAGCAGCCAAGATGCGGGGGGAACTAATGAAAAACTGTTTTTT | CASSQDAGGTNEKLFF
. | TRBJ1-2 | once | TRBV5-5 | TGTGCCAGCACCTCCCGGGGAATCAGCTATGGCTACACCTTC | CASTSRGISYGYTF
. | TRBJ2-7 | . | TRBV20-1 | TGCAGTGCTAGAGAAGTTTTCCTAAACTACGAGCAGTACTTC | CSAREVFLNYEQYF
. | TRBJ1-6 | . | TRBV20-1 | TGCAGTGCCAGAGCGGGGTCACCCCTCCACTTT | CSARAGSPLHF
. | TRBJ2-5 | . | TRBV6-5 | TGTGCCAGCAGTACCGGGACGGAGGCCTTCAAGCAGTACTTC | CASSTGTEAFKQYF
. | TRBJ1-2 | many | TRBV29-1 | TGCAGCGTTCCTGGGTATGGAGGCTACACCTTC | CSVPGYGGYTF
TRBD2 | TRBJ2-1 | . | TRBV7-9 | TGTGCCAGCAGCTTTTTGCTAGCGGGGGGTAGTTACAATGAGCAGTTCTTT | CASSFLLAGGSYNEQFF
. | TRBJ1-6 | . | TRBV28 | TGTGCCAGCAGTTTGGGCGGAACTACGGATTCACCCCTCCACTTT | CASSLGGTTDSPLHF
TRBD1 | TRBJ2-7 | . | TRBV20-1 | TGCAGTGCTAGAGATTTGGAACACGACAGGGGGACAGGCTACGAGCAGTACTTC | CSARDLEHDRGTGYEQYF
TRBD1 | TRBJ2-7 | . | TRBV15 | TGTGCCACCAGCAGAGATCTAGCAGGGGGACACTACGAGCAGTACTTC | CATSRDLAGGHYEQYF
TRBD1 | TRBJ1-2 | . | TRBV28 | TGTGCTGCGGGACAGATCTATGGCTACACCTTC | CAAGQIYGYTF
TRBD2 | TRBJ2-3 | once | TRBV5-1 | TGCGCCAGCAGCGGCTGGGGACTAGGGACAGATACGCAGTATTTT | CASSGWGLGTDTQYF
TRBD2 | TRBJ2-1 | few | TRBV7-6 | TGTGCCAGCAGCTCAGGACCTAGCGGGAGGGTTCACAATGAGCAGTTCTTC | CASSSGPSGRVHNEQFF